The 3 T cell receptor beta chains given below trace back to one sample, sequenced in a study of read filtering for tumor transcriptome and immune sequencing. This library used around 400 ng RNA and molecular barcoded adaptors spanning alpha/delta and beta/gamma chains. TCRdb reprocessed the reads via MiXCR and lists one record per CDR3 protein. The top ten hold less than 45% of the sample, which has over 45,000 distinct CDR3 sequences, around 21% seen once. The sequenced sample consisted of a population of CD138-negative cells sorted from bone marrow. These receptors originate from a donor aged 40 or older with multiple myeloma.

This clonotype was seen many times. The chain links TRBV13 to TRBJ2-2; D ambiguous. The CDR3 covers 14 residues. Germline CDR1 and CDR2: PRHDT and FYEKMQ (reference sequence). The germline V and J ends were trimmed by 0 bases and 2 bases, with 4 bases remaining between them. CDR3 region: CASSLGFNTGELFF. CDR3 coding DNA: TGTGCCAGCAGCTTAGGCTTCAACACCGGGGAGCTGTTTTTT.

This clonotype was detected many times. CDR3 sequence (DNA): TGTGCCAGCAGTCGTCCCATAGCGGGAGCCAACGAGCAGTACTTC. Amino acids: CASSRPIAGANEQYF. The chain is built from TRBV28 and TRBJ2-7; 9 positions agree with TRBD2. V lost 5 bases and J lost 5; bases outside the gene matches: 10. This CDR3 is built from 15 residues. Germline values: CDR1 MDHEN, CDR2 SYDVKM.

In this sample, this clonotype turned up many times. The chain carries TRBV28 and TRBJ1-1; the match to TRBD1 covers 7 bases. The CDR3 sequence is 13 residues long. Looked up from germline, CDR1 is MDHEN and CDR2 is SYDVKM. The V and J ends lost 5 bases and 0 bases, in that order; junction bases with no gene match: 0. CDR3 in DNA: TGTGCCAGCAGTACAGGGGTGAACACTGAAGCTTTCTTT. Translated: CASSTGVNTEAFF.